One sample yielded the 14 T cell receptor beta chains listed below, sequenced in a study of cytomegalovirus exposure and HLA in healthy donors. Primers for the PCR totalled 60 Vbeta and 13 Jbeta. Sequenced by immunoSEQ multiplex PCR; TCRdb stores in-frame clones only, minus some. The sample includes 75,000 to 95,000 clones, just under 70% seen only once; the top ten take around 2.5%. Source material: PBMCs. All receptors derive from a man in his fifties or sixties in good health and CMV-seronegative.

CDR3 region: CASSQGLSVRETQYF. For the CDR3, the DNA is TGTGCCAGCAGCCAAGGTCTTTCGGTCCGGGAGACCCAGTACTTC. V gene TRBV14 combines with J gene TRBJ2-5; D not certain. V gave up 1 base and J gave up 5 bases, with 14 bases separating them. Germline CDR1 SGHDN, CDR2 FVKESK. The length of the CDR3 is 15 residues. The full variable domain, rest sourced from reference TRBV14 and TRBJ2-5, is EAGVTQFPSHSVIEKGQTVTLRCDPISGHDNLYWYRRVMGKEIKFLLHFVKESKQDESGMPNNRFLAERTGGTYSTLKVQPAELEDSGVYFCASSQGLSVRETQYFGPGTRLLVL.

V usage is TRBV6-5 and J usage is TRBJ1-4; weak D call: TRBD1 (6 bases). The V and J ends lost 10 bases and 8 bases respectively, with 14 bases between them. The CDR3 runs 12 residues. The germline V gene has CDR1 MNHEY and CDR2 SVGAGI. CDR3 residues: CATRGAGEKLFF. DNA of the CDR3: TGTGCCACCCGGGGGGCCGGGGAAAAACTGTTTTTT.

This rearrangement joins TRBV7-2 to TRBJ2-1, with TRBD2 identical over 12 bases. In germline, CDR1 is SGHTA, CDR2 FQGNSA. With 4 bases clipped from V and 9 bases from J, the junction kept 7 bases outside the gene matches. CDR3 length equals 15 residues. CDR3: CASSSPGLAGGEQFF. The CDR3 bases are TGTGCCAGCAGCTCCCCGGGACTAGCGGGTGGTGAGCAGTTCTTC. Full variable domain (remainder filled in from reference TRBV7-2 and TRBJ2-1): GAGVSQSPSNKVTEKGKDVELRCDPISGHTALYWYRQSLGQGLEFLIYFQGNSAPDKSGLPSDRFSAERTGGSVSTLTIQRTQQEDSAVYLCASSSPGLAGGEQFFGPGTRLTVL.

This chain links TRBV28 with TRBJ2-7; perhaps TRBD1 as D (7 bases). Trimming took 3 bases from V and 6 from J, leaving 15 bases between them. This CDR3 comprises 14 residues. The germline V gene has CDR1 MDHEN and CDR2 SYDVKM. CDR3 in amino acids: CASSLARGDVEQYV. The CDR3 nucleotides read TGTGCCAGCAGTTTGGCCAGGGGGGACGTCGAGCAGTACGTC.

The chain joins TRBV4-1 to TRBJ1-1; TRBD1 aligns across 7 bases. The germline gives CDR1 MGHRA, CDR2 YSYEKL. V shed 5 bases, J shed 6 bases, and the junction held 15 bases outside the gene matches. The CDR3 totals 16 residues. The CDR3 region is CASSRTGTAEIPEAFF. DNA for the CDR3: TGCGCCAGCAGCAGGACGGGGACAGCTGAAATCCCTGAAGCTTTCTTT.

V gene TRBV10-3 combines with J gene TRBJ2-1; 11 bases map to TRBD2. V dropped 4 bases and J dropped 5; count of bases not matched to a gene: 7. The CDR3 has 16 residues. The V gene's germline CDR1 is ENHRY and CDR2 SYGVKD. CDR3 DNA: TGTGCCATCAGTGCCCCCCTAGCGGGGGGTAACAATGAGCAGTTCTTC. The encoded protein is CAISAPLAGGNNEQFF.

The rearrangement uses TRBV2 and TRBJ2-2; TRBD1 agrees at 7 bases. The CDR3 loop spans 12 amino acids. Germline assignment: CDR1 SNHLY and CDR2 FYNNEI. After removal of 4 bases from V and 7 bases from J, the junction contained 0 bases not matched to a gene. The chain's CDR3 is CASSGQGGELFF. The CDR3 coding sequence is TGTGCCAGCAGTGGACAGGGCGGGGAGCTGTTTTTT.

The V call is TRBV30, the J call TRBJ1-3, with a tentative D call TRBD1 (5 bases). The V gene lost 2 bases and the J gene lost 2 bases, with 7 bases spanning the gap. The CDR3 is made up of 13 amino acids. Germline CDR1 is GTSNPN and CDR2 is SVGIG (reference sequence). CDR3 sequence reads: CAWSKGPGNTIYF. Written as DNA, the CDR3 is TGTGCCTGGAGTAAGGGGCCTGGAAACACCATATATTTT.

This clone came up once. CDR3 loop: CASSQEAGGYNEQFF. CDR3 bases: TGCGCCAGCAGCCAAGAGGCGGGGGGATACAATGAGCAGTTCTTC. The chain combines TRBV4-3 with TRBJ2-1, with 8 nucleotides matching TRBD2. V shed 0 bases and J 4 bases; nucleotides not matched to a gene: 2. CDR1 is LGHNA and CDR2 is YSLEER in the germline V gene. The CDR3 totals 15 residues.

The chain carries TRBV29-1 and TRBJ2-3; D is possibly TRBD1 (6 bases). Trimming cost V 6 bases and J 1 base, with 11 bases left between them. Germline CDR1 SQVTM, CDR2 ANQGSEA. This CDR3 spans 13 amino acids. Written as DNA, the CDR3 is TGCAGCGTGAGGGGGATAGGCACAGATACGCAGTATTTT. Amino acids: CSVRGIGTDTQYF.

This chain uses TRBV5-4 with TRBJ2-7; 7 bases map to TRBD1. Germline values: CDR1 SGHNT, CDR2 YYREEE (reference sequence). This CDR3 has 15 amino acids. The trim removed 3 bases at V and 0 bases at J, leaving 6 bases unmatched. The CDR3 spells CASSSTGTASYEQYF. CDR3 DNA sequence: TGTGCCAGCAGCTCTACCGGGACAGCCTCCTACGAGCAGTACTTC.

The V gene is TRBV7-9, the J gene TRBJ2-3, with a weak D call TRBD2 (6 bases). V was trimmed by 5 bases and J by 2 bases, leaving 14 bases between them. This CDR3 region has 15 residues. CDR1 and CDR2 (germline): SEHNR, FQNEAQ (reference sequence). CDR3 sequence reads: CASSPSRGATDTQYF. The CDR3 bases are TGTGCCAGCAGCCCGAGTCGCGGGGCCACAGATACGCAGTATTTT.

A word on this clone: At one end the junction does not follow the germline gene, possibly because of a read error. As DNA, the CDR3 is TGTGCTAGCAGCCTCGGACAGGACAGCAGCGAGCAGTACTTC. Amino acid sequence: CASSLGQDSSEQYF. The chain is built from TRBV7-7 and TRBJ2-7, with 7 bases lining up with TRBD1. The CDR3 runs 14 residues. CDR1 is SSHAT, CDR2 FNYEAQ, per germline (reference sequence).

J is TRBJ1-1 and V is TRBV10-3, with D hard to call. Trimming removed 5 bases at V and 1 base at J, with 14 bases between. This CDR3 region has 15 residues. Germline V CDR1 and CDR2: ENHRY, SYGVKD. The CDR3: CAISTPIAGNTEAFF. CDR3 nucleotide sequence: TGTGCCATCAGTACTCCGATTGCTGGGAACACTGAAGCTTTCTTT.